This T cell receptor (beta chain) was obtained from a study of long-term antiretroviral therapy in people with HIV (dated by TCRdb to between 2021 and 2023). General notes on the study: Collection of the earliest samples took place about a decade ahead of the 2015 WHO recommendation for immediate ART, at a time when ART was typically delayed until CD4 counts fell. Of the 30 or so participants with HIV, about a dozen were female. A retrospective serial study tested whether ART initiation and durable HIV suppression were associated with changes in peripheral blood TRB repertoire composition and diversity. From some 27 adults with confirmed HIV infection, the cohort provided approximately 210 cryopreserved PBMC samples, gathered serially across a mean of approximately six years (range 1-12). Test extractions of a monoclonal T-cell line alongside about 35 polyclonal samples showed no cross-contamination during QIAcube processing.

Measured from the cysteine to the phenylalanine, the CDR3 is 20 residues long. The retained sequence is limited to the CDR3, 60 bases, with the frame set at the first base. For this chain, trimming is 0 bases at the V end and 2 bases at the J end, and the number of junction bases without a gene match is 18. The CDR1 and CDR2 encoded by the germline V gene (reference sequence) are LNHDA and SQIVND. Concerning this clone: Which antigen it targets is not known. No much larger clone is present one base from it, and per-base qualities are unavailable.

Broader findings and caveats from the paper: A significant increase in TRB diversity was found to be associated with ART initiation, although TRB diversity was observed to remain significantly below that of transplant donor controls even after long-term ART. Expanded TRB clones identified before ART initiation dominated the repertoire at all time points, although this dominance fluctuated and declined in many PLHIV after ART. The samples span the years 2004 to 2017, and the ART regimens used at that time may not be as effective as current regimens. Because pre-ART samples had limited cell numbers, unsorted PBMC were profiled rather than sorted CD4+ and CD8+ T cells. Limited PBMC availability meant only the TCR beta chain was sequenced, without alpha chain pairing. No data were available on ART adherence, viral resistance or therapy changes, limiting inferences about post-ART repertoire changes. Narrower CDR3 length ranges were observed in HIV repertoires than in controls, and an antigen-experienced repertoire with only a slight naive shift after ART was suggested by the network structure.

Inclusion was restricted to participants for whom at least one PBMC sample before ART initiation and at least two post-ART samples were available. Every participant with HIV received treatment in the United States of America. Cryopreserved samples of about 1-10 million PBMC were thawed and washed before DNA extraction. At the time of the earliest PBMC sample, participants with HIV were aged between about 20 and 54 years. PBMC samples were contributed by each participant from 1-4 timepoints before ART initiation and 2-8 timepoints after ART initiation, with a median of 7 samples. Serial HIV viral load, CD4+ T-cell count, ART history and demographic data were obtained for every participant. Using a Qiagen kit on a QIAcube, genomic DNA was extracted from unsorted PBMC, with samples processed in batches of 12. The immunoSEQ hsTCRB v3.0 assay was used at survey level resolution for TRB variable region sequencing. The targeted TRB sequencing depth was about 35,000-55,000 T-cell genomes per sample. Pooled TRB libraries were sequenced on an Illumina MiSeq with a v3 150-cycle kit. For the original study's pipeline: Analysis of repertoires was carried out in R inside a reproducible Nextflow workflow spanning QC, data transformation and analysis. Custom analyses were implemented in LymphoSeq2, an R package for AIRR-Seq data exploration. After excluding a few samples that yielded fewer than 5000 total TRB sequences, 190 or so HIV repertoires remained for analysis. Among the 188 retained HIV repertoires, 55 to 60 were collected before ART initiation and about 130 were collected after ART initiation. Repertoires were downsampled to 5000 TRB nucleotide sequences, with summary statistics averaged over 100 downsampling iterations. Only TRB sequences with CDR3 regions of at least seven amino acids were retained for analysis. Diversity was measured with a Shannon entropy-derived clonality score and the Gini coefficient. In the repertoire networks, any two of the top 5000 CDR3 amino acid sequences were linked whenever the two sequences differed by an edit distance of one. For TRB CDR3 amino acid sequences, antigen specificity groups and MHC restriction were predicted with GLIPH2. CDR3 amino acid sequences were matched against VDJdb and McPAS-TCR to flag known CMV, EBV, HIV or tissue antigen associations. Pre-ART, post-ART and control groups were compared with Wilcoxon signed-rank tests and Holm-Bonferroni correction. TCRdb re-hosts the immuneACCESS table, in-frame sequences only. Its copies lack some clones; in the studies checked, an unresolved V gene accounts for under half of them, and the cause for the rest is not known. V, J and clone size were drawn from that table, and D and trimming were deduced from the DNA. The sample yields tens of thousands of clones; approximately 90% were counted once. The ten largest clones add up to 3% to 4.5% of the sample.

The chain was built from TRBV19 and TRBJ2-5, with 7 junctional bases fitting TRBD2. The specimen was unsorted PBMCs, collected 1.8 years after starting antiretroviral therapy. This clonotype was sampled from a woman under 30 with HIV. The nucleotide sequence is TGTGCCAGTAGTATAGATCTTTTCCGGGGGGATCCACCCGCTCAAGAGACCCAGTACTTC. Its translation is CASSIDLFRGDPPAQETQYF.